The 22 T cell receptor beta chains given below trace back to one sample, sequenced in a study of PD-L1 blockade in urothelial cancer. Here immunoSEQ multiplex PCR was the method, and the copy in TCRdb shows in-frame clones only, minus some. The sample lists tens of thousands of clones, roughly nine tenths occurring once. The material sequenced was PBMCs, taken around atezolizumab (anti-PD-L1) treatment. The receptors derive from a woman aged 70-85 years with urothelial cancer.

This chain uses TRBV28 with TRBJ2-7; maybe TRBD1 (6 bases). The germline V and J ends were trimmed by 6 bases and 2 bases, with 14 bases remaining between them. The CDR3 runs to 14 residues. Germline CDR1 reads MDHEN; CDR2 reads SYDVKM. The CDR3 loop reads CASSLLGGAYEQYF. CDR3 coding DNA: TGTGCCAGCAGCCTTCTAGGGGGTGCCTACGAGCAGTACTTC.

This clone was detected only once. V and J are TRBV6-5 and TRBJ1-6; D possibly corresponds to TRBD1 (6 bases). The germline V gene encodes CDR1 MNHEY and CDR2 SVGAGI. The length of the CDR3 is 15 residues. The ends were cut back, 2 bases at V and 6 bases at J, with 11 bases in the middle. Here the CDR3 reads CASSYVGQLNSPLHF. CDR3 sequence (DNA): TGTGCCAGCAGTTACGTTGGACAGCTTAATTCACCCCTCCACTTT.

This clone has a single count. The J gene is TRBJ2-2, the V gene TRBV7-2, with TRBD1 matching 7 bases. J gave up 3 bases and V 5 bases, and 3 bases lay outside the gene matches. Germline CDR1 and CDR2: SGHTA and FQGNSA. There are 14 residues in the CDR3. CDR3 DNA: TGTGCCAGCAGCGGGACAGCAGACACCGGGGAGCTGTTTTTT. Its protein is CASSGTADTGELFF.

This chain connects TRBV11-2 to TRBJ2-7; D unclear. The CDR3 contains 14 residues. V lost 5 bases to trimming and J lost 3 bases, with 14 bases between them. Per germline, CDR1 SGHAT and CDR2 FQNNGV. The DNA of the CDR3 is TGTGCCAGCAGCCCGTCGCCAGGAAGCTACGAGCAGTACTTC. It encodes CASSPSPGSYEQYF.

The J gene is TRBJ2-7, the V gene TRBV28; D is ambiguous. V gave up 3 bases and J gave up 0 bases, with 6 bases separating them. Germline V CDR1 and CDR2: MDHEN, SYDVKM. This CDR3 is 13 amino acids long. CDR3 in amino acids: CASSFRDSYEQYF. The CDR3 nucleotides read TGTGCCAGCAGTTTTCGCGACTCCTACGAGCAGTACTTC.

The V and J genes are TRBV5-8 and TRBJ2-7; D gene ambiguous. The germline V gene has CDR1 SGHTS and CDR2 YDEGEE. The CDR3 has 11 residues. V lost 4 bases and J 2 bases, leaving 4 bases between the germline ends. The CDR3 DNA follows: TGTGCCAGCAGCCCAGCCTACGAGCAGTACTTC. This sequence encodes CASSPAYEQYF.

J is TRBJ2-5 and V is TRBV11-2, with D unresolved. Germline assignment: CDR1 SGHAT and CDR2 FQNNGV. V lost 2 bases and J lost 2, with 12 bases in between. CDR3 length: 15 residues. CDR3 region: CASSLLGADQETQYF. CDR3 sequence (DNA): TGTGCCAGCAGCTTACTGGGCGCTGATCAAGAGACCCAGTACTTC.

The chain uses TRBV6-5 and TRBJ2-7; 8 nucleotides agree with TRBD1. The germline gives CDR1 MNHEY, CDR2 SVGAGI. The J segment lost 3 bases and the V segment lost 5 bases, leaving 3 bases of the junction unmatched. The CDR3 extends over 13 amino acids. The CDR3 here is CASSLDRDYEQYF. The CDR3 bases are TGTGCCAGCAGTCTGGACAGGGACTACGAGCAGTACTTC.

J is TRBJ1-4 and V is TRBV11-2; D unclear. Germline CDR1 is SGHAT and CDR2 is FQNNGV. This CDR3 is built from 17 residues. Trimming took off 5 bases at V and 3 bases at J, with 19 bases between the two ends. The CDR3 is CASSPSRNYVSNEKLFF. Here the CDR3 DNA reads TGTGCCAGCAGCCCGTCCCGGAACTACGTCTCTAATGAAAAACTGTTTTTT.

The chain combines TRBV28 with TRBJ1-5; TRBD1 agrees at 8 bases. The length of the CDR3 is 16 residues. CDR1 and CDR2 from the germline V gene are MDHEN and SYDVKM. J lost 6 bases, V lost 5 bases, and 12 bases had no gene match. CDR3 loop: CASSPGGQGDGQPQHF. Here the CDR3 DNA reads TGTGCCAGCAGTCCGGGAGGACAGGGAGACGGTCAGCCCCAGCATTTT.

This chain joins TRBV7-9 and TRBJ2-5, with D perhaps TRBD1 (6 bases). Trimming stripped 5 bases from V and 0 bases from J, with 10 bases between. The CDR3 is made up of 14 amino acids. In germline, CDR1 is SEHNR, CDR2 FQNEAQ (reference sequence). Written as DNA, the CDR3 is TGTGCCAGCAGCATACAGGGTAACCAAGAGACCCAGTACTTC. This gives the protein CASSIQGNQETQYF.

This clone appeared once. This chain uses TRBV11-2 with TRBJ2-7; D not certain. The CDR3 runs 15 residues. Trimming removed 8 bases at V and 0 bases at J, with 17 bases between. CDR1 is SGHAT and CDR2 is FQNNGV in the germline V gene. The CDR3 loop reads CASSFNPQFSYEQYF. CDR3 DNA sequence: TGTGCCAGCTCCTTTAACCCGCAGTTCTCCTACGAGCAGTACTTC.

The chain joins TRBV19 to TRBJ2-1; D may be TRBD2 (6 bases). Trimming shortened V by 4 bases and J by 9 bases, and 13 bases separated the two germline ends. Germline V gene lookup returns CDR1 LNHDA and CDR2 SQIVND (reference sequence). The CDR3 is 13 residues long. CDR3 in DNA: TGTGCCAGTAGTAGGTCCGCGGGATTTGAGCAGTTCTTC. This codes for CASSRSAGFEQFF.

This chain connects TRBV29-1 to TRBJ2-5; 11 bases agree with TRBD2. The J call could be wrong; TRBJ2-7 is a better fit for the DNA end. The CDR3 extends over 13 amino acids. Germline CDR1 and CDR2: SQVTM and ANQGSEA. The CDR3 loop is CSAILAGEYEQYF. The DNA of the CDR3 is TGCAGCGCCATACTAGCGGGGGAATACGAGCAGTACTTC.

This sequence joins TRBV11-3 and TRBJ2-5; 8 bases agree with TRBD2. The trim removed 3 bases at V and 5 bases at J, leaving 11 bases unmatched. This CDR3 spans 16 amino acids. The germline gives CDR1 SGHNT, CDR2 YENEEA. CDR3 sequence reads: CASSLGGAGAGETQYF. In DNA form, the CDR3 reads TGTGCCAGCAGCTTGGGGGGAGCGGGAGCTGGCGAGACCCAGTACTTC.

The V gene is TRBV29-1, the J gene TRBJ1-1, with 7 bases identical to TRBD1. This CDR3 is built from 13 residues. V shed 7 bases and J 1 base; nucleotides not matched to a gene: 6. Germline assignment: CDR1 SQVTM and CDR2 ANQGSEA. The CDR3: CSAKGAGNTEAFF. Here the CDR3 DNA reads TGCAGCGCCAAGGGGGCAGGGAACACTGAAGCTTTCTTT.

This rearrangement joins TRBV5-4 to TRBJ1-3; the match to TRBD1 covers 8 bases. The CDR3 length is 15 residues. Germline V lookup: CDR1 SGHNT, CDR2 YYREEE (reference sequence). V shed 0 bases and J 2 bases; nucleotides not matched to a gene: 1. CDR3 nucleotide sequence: TGTGCCAGCAGCTTGGAACAGGGGGCTGGAAACACCATATATTTT. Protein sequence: CASSLEQGAGNTIYF.

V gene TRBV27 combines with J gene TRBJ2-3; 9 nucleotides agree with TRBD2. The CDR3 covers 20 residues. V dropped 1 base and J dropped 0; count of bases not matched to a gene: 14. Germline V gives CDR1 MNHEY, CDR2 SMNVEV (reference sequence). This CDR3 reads CASSLFTASGRPYSTDTQYF. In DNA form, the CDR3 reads TGTGCCAGCAGTTTATTTACTGCCAGCGGGAGGCCGTATAGCACAGATACGCAGTATTTT.

The CDR3 DNA is TGTGCCAGCAGTTACTCGACGTATAGTCGCGGCTACGAGCAGTACTTC. Translated, it gives CASSYSTYSRGYEQYF. The chain uses TRBV6-6 and TRBJ2-7; no clear D. The V and J ends lost 0 bases and 3 bases respectively, with 15 bases between them. Looked up from germline, CDR1 is MNHNY and CDR2 is SVGAGI (reference sequence). The CDR3 sequence is 16 residues long.

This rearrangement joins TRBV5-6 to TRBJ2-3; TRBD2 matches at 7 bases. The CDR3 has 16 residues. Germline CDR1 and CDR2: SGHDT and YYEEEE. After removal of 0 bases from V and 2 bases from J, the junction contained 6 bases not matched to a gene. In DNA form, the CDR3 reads TGTGCCAGCAGCTTGGGATGGGAGGGGTCCACAGATACGCAGTATTTT. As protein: CASSLGWEGSTDTQYF.

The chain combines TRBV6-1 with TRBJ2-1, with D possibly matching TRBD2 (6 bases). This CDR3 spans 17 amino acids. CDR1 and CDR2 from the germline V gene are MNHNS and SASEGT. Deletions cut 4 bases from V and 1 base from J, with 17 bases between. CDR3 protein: CASSVASGRGSYNEQFF. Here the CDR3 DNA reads TGTGCCAGCAGTGTAGCCTCGGGGCGGGGATCCTACAATGAGCAGTTCTTC.

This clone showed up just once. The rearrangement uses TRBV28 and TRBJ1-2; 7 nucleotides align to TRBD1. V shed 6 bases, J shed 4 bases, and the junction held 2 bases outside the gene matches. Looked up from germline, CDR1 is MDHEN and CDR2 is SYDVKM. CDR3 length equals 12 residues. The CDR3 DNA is TGTGCCAGCAGCGACAGGGTCTATGGCTACACCTTC. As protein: CASSDRVYGYTF.